This TCR beta chain was identified in a study of T cell changes during pregnancy in multiple sclerosis. This CDR3 region has 15 residues. Trimming cost V 1 base and J 0 bases, with 9 bases left between them. Germline values: CDR1 SEHNR, CDR2 FQNEAQ (reference sequence). Measured with immunoSEQ multiplex PCR; TCRdb has only the in-frame clones, and not every one. The table has approximately 20,000 clones, over 85% seen once; the top ten hold roughly 5.5%. The clonotype originates from a female donor in good health, enrolled as a control in a pregnancy study. The rearrangement links TRBV7-9 to TRBJ1-2; D is ambiguous. The sequences come from CD8+ T cells from peripheral blood mononuclear cells, collected in the second trimester of pregnancy. The CDR3 is CASSLVGGSNYGYTF. The CDR3 nucleotides read TGTGCCAGCAGCTTAGTGGGAGGCTCTAACTATGGCTACACCTTC.